This paragraph reports one T cell receptor (beta chain). This clone was counted a few times. Its antigen is unknown. No quality values exist for individual bases; no much larger clone is one base distant. The data stem from a study of blood T cell repertoires in COVID-19 (TCRdb year 2020). For the wider study: Collaborator samples came from the United States, Italy and Spain and covered acute and convalescent phases of COVID-19. The material from the prospective study consisted of cDNA or gDNA derived from T cells, B-cell-depleted T cells, or PBMCs. The dataset comprised deeply sampled blood TCRbeta repertoires from subjects exposed to, actively infected with, or recovered from COVID-19. The repertoires were released in a freely available public database intended as a resource for research on the immune response to SARS-CoV-2. Samples were obtained from the ongoing ImmuneRACE study (first 160 participants) and from over 1,000 subjects provided by 6 global collaborators. Sample metadata almost always included a de-identified subject ID, COVID-19 status, age in years and sex. Where HLA class I and class II types were available, the types were taken from metadata supplied by the sample provider, not from assay-based typing.

TCRbeta CDR3 regions were amplified from genomic DNA using the immunoSEQ Assay, a bias-controlled multiplex PCR. Per the source publication's procedure: The number of nucleated cells in each sample was estimated from the amplification of reference gene primers within the assay. Sequence reads were collapsed and filtered to measure the absolute abundance of every unique TCRbeta CDR3 rearrangement. For each sample, productive Simpson clonality was calculated by taking the square root of Simpson's diversity index across productive rearrangements. The immuneACCESS repertoire file appears here via TCRdb, limited to in-frame rearrangements. These files lack a portion of the clones; in checked studies, under half of the deficit traces to unresolved V genes, and the cause of the others is not known. V, J and clone size were drawn from that table, and D and trimming were deduced from the DNA. The sample records approximately 300,000 clones, 85% of which are singletons. 1.9% of the sample is held by the ten biggest clonotypes.

Including cysteine and phenylalanine, the CDR3 has 15 amino acids. The read is trimmed to its CDR3 DNA, 45 bases read in frame from base 1. V is reduced by 2 bases and J by 2 bases, leaving a spacing of 12 bases between them. Per the germline V gene, MNHEY is the CDR1 and SVGAGI is the CDR2. In the prospective study, participants were roughly 18 to 100 years old, resided in 20 to 30 geographic areas of the United States, and were enrolled through a virtual design. To assign participants to cohorts, the prospective study relied on clinical history that participants themselves reported in a screening survey and a study questionnaire. Exposed participants had been in contact, within 2 weeks of entering the study, with a person who had a PCR-confirmed or clinician-diagnosed case of COVID-19. In the prospective study, mobile phlebotomists collected whole blood, serum and a nasopharyngeal or oropharyngeal swab from each participant. Participants in the prospective study had the option to provide additional blood draws and questionnaires over a roughly 2-month period. Blood samples from the prospective study were shipped frozen or at room temperature prior to DNA extraction.

Study-wide findings and limitations: The amount of clinical and demographic metadata varied by source and participant and was provided uncurated.

The sequence was collected from a woman in her twenties or thirties who had been exposed to COVID-19. Sample: PBMCs or T cells enriched from blood (not recorded which). The sequence is built from TRBV6-5 and TRBJ1-1; the D gene is unclear. The CDR3 sequence is CASSYRADYNTEAFF. The DNA is TGTGCCAGCAGTTACAGGGCAGACTATAACACTGAAGCTTTCTTT.